What follows describes a single T cell receptor beta chain. Antigen unknown. Trimming removed 0 bases at V and 10 bases at J, with 19 bases between. This CDR3 contains 16 residues. Germline V lookup: CDR1 MNHEY, CDR2 SMNVEV (reference sequence). This sample stems from a study of T cells in tuberculosis. Findings and limits, study-wide: Shorter CDR3-alpha in active tuberculosis partly drove smaller distances.

Sequencing used immunoSEQ multiplex PCR; TCRdb keeps in-frame clones, though not all of them. The sample includes tens of thousands of clones, roughly 92% of them seen just once. Sequencing input: PBMCs. The receptor's source is a donor between 5 and 29 years old with latent tuberculosis or without tuberculosis infection. Some clones in this sample may be carry-over from other donors' samples. The chain is built from TRBV27 and TRBJ2-1, with D possibly matching TRBD2 (7 bases). CDR3 DNA: TGTGCCAGCAGTTTATCGAGGGGGGGCGTTTTGAGGGAGCAGTTCTTC. This gives the protein CASSLSRGGVLREQFF.